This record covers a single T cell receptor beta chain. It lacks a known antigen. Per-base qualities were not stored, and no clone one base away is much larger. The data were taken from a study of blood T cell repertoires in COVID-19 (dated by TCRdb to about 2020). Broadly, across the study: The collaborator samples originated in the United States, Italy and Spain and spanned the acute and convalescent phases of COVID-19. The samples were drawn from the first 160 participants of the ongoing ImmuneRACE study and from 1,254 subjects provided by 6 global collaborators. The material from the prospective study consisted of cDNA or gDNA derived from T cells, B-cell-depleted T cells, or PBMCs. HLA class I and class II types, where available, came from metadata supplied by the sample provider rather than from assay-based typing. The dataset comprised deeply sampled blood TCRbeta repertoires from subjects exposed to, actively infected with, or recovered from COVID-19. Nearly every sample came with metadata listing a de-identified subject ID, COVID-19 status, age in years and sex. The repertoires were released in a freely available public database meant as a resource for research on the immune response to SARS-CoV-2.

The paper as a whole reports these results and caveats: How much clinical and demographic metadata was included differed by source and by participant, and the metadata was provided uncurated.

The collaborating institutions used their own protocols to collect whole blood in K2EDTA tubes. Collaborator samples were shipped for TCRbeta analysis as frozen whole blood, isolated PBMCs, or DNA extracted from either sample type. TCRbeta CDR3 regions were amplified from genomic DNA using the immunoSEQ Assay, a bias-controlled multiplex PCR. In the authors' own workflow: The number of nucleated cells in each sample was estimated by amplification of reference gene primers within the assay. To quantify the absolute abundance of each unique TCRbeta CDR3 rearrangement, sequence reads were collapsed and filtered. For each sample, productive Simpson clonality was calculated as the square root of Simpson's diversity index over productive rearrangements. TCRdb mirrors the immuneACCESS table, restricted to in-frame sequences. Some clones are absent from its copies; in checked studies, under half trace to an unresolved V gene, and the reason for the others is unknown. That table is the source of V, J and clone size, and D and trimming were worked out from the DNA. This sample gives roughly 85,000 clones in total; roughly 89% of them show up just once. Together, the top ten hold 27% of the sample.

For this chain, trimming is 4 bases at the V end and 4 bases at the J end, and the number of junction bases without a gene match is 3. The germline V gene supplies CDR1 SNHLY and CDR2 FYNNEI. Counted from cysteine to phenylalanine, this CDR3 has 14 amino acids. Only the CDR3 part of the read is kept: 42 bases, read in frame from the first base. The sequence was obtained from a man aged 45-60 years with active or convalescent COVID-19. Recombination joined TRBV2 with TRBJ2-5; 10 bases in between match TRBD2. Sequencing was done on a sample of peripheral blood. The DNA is TGTGCCAGCAGTGGACTAGCGGGTCTAGAGACCCAGTACTTC. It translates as CASSGLAGLETQYF.